The entry below gives a single T cell receptor beta chain sequence along with its context. The data originate from a study of blood T cell repertoires in COVID-19. After removal of 8 bases from V and 2 bases from J, the junction contained 9 bases not matched to a gene. In germline, CDR1 is SQVTM, CDR2 ANQGSEA. CDR3 length: 16 amino acids. Sequencing used immunoSEQ multiplex PCR; TCRdb keeps in-frame clones, though not all of them. The table has fewer than 350,000 clones, around nine tenths seen once; the top ten hold around 8.8%. This receptor was taken from a man aged 35 to 55 with active or convalescent COVID-19. This chain uses TRBV29-1 with TRBJ2-3, with 14 bases identical to TRBD2. Sequencing used peripheral blood. The CDR3 sequence: CSQTSGRVGATDTQYF. The CDR3 coding sequence is TGCAGCCAGACTAGCGGGAGGGTCGGGGCCACAGATACGCAGTATTTT.